This T cell receptor beta chain was captured in a study of OX40 agonist ivuxolimab in advanced cancers. About the research overall: Partial responses were recorded for three patients, including one with hepatocellular carcinoma and two with cutaneous melanoma.

Only in-frame clones appear in the TCRdb table, and some are missing; sequencing was by immunoSEQ multiplex PCR. This sample has tens of thousands of clones; approximately 91% occur once, and the top ten carry 0.3% to 0.45%. The trim removed 6 bases at V and 6 bases at J, leaving 14 bases unmatched. The CDR3 runs 16 residues. Germline V CDR1 and CDR2: MNHNS, SASEGT. Concerning this clone: No antigen is known for it.

Overall study results and limits: CD4+ T cells averaged fewer expanded clones than CD8+ T cells.

This sample comprised CD4+ or CD8+ T cells sorted from blood, obtained in a trial of the OX40 agonist ivuxolimab. The V call is TRBV6-1, the J call TRBJ1-5; the match to TRBD1 covers 7 bases. The receptor's source is an adult with an advanced solid tumor such as melanoma, head and neck, liver or kidney cancer. CDR3 residues: CASSEITDRYAQPQHF. The CDR3 nucleotides are TGTGCCAGCAGCGAAATAACGGACAGGTACGCTCAGCCCCAGCATTTT.